Below are 28 T cell receptor beta chains sequenced from a single sample in a study of patients and donors after allogeneic stem cell transplantation (dated by TCRdb to 2018 to 2021). The library relied on RT-PCR. Sequencing was carried out with a NextSeq 550. The raw public reads went through TCRdb reprocessing: fastp at Q25, MiXCR clone calling, in-frame beta chains kept. Every entry covers one CDR3 protein and lists the most common genes and DNA from its rows. This sample lists 400,000 to 500,000 distinct CDR3 sequences; roughly 17% were detected once. Roughly 7% of the sample rests with the top ten. The material sequenced was blood, either unsorted or a sorted T cell fraction (not recorded which). The receptor set was obtained from a human donor who was either an allogeneic HSCT recipient or a stem cell or donor lymphocyte infusion donor (not recorded which). It is not recorded whose cells these are; they may come from a transplant donor.

This chain uses TRBV7-9 with TRBJ1-5; 9 bases are a match to TRBD1. Germline loops: CDR1 SEHNR, CDR2 FQNEAQ (reference sequence). CDR3 size: 16 residues. With 6 bases clipped from V and 6 bases from J, the junction kept 12 bases outside the gene matches. CDR3 in DNA: TGTGCCAGCAGTTCTACCGGGACAGGGAGGACTCAGCCCCAGCATTTT. Residues: CASSSTGTGRTQPQHF.

The chain carries TRBV7-6 and TRBJ1-1, with TRBD1 matching 8 bases. The germline V gene has CDR1 SGHVS and CDR2 FNYEAQ. Germline trimming cut 5 bases from V and 2 bases from J; bases unmatched to any gene: 7. This CDR3 has 15 amino acids. The CDR3 region has the DNA TGTGCCAGCAGCACCCGGACAGGGTTTAACACTGAAGCTTTCTTT. Its translation is CASSTRTGFNTEAFF.

The chain combines TRBV20-1 with TRBJ2-7; 7 nucleotides match TRBD1. This CDR3 is 14 amino acids long. The junction had 10 bases not matched to a gene; V was cut back by 5 bases and J by 3 bases. Germline CDR1 is DFQATT and CDR2 is SNEGSKA (reference sequence). The CDR3 DNA sequence: TGCAGTGCTCAGATGTGGGCAGGGGGCTACGAGCAGTACTTC. As protein: CSAQMWAGGYEQYF.

This clonotype was recorded a few times. The gene calls are TRBV7-9 and TRBJ2-5; TRBD1 is a possible D gene (6 bases). Germline lookup yields CDR1 SEHNR and CDR2 FQNEAQ (reference sequence). V lost 5 bases and J 3 bases, leaving 10 bases between the germline ends. The CDR3 runs 13 residues. As DNA, the CDR3 is TGTGCCAGCAGCCGCACAGGGAAAGAGACCCAGTACTTC. Its translation: CASSRTGKETQYF.

This clonotype was recorded many times. The rearrangement joins TRBV5-1 to TRBJ2-5; a possible D gene is TRBD2 (6 bases). Germline values: CDR1 SGHRS, CDR2 YFSETQ. V was trimmed by 4 bases and J by 4 bases, leaving 14 bases between them. This CDR3 is built from 14 residues. The CDR3 nucleotides read TGCGCCAGCAGCCTGCAGACAGCGGGAGAGACCCAGTACTTC. This encodes CASSLQTAGETQYF.

This clonotype occurred a few times. J is TRBJ2-5 and V is TRBV4-2; TRBD2 matches at 14 bases. Losses at the gene ends were 2 bases for V and 5 bases for J; bases not matched to a gene: 7. There are 17 residues in the CDR3. Germline V CDR1 and CDR2: LGHNA, YNFKEQ. This CDR3 is CASSQPGLAGGGETQYF. The CDR3 DNA reads as TGTGCCAGCAGCCAACCTGGACTAGCGGGGGGTGGTGAGACCCAGTACTTC.

The chain carries TRBV24-1 and TRBJ2-3; D may be TRBD2 (6 bases). V was pared by 3 bases and J by 2 bases, with 17 bases between. Per germline, CDR1 KGHDR and CDR2 SFDVKD. The CDR3 consists of 17 residues. In DNA, the CDR3 is TGTGCCACCAGTGATGTGCGTCCGGGACTTCCCACAGATACGCAGTATTTT. Its protein product is CATSDVRPGLPTDTQYF.

V is TRBV27 and J is TRBJ2-7; 10 nucleotides agree with TRBD1. Germline values: CDR1 MNHEY, CDR2 SMNVEV (reference sequence). This CDR3 has 15 amino acids. Unmatched junction bases numbered 5, after V lost 6 bases and J lost 0 bases. In DNA, the CDR3 is TGTGCCAGCAGGCCGGACAGGGGGTACTCCTACGAGCAGTACTTC. Protein sequence: CASRPDRGYSYEQYF.

The chain combines TRBV5-5 with TRBJ2-3; TRBD2 aligns across 8 bases. Trimming at V came to 1 base and at J to 2 bases, leaving 6 bases not matched to a gene. The CDR3 has 16 residues. Germline CDR1 and CDR2: SGHKS and YYEKEE (reference sequence). The CDR3 region is CASSLSGGGLTDTQYF. The CDR3 bases are TGTGCCAGCAGCTTGTCTGGCGGGGGGCTCACAGATACGCAGTATTTT.

This clonotype occurred a few times. The chain combines TRBV4-1 with TRBJ2-2; 8 bases map to TRBD2. This CDR3 region has 14 residues. The V and J ends lost 4 bases and 6 bases, in that order; junction bases with no gene match: 4. The V gene's germline CDR1 is MGHRA and CDR2 YSYEKL. The CDR3: CASSLPGGAGELFF. The CDR3 DNA sequence: TGCGCCAGCAGCCTCCCGGGGGGGGCCGGGGAGCTGTTTTTT.

This clonotype occurred many times. This rearrangement joins TRBV7-2 to TRBJ2-3; D remains unclear. Trimming shortened V by 7 bases and J by 1 base, and 12 bases separated the two germline ends. The CDR3 has 14 amino acids. From germline, CDR1 is SGHTA and CDR2 FQGNSA. CDR3 sequence: CASTQLGRTDTQYF. The CDR3 nucleotides read TGTGCCAGCACCCAGCTAGGACGCACAGATACGCAGTATTTT.

There are many counts of this clonotype. V gene TRBV12-3 or TRBV12-4 combines with J gene TRBJ1-1, with D unclear. With 6 bases removed from V and 8 bases from J, the gap between germline ends came to 19 bases. This CDR3 is 14 amino acids long. The chain's CDR3 is CASSRPRRSAEAFF. CDR3 DNA: TGTGCCAGCAGCCGCCCGAGGAGGAGCGCCGAAGCTTTCTTT.

This chain uses TRBV3-1 with TRBJ2-2; weak D call: TRBD2 (6 bases). The CDR3 totals 16 residues. Per germline, CDR1 LGHDT and CDR2 YNNKEL (reference sequence). V was clipped by 0 bases and J by 6 bases, with 14 bases between them. The DNA of the CDR3 is TGTGCCAGCAGCCAAGAAAGGAGGGACGGCGCCGGGGAGCTGTTTTTT. It specifies CASSQERRDGAGELFF.

The chain uses TRBV20-1 and TRBJ2-7; the match to TRBD2 covers 7 bases. Per the germline V gene, CDR1 is DFQATT and CDR2 is SNEGSKA (reference sequence). V dropped 6 bases and J dropped 3; count of bases not matched to a gene: 8. The CDR3 totals 13 residues. The CDR3 sequence: CSADPSGGYEQYF. As DNA, the CDR3 is TGCAGTGCCGATCCCTCGGGGGGCTACGAGCAGTACTTC.

This clonotype appeared many times. The chain carries TRBV4-3 and TRBJ2-7; D might be TRBD1 (6 bases). Germline CDR1 LGHNA, CDR2 YSLEER. This CDR3 comprises 15 residues. The V and J ends lost 1 base and 2 bases respectively, with 12 bases between them. CDR3 nucleotide sequence: TGCGCCAGCAGCCAAGGTCTCAGGGGTACCTACGAGCAGTACTTC. Translation: CASSQGLRGTYEQYF.

In its sample, this clonotype was seen a few times. The rearrangement links TRBV21-1 to TRBJ2-4; the table calls TRBD2, which could not be checked here. TRBV21-1 is classified as a pseudogene. The CDR3 loop spans 15 amino acids. As DNA, the CDR3 is TGTGCCAGCAGCCTCCGCTTACTAGCCAAAAACATTCAGTACTTC. This sequence encodes CASSLRLLAKNIQYF.

This chain joins TRBV18 and TRBJ2-7, with TRBD1 matching over 10 bases. The J segment lost 3 bases and the V segment lost 2 bases, leaving 7 bases of the junction unmatched. CDR1 KGHSH and CDR2 LQKENI come from the germline V gene. This CDR3 contains 16 residues. In DNA form, the CDR3 reads TGTGCCAGCTCACCAGTCCGGGACAGGGGCCACTACGAGCAGTACTTC. Its translation: CASSPVRDRGHYEQYF.

The chain is built from TRBV20-1 and TRBJ2-7, with 9 bases matching TRBD2. CDR1 and CDR2 (germline): DFQATT, SNEGSKA (reference sequence). With V trimmed by 3 bases and J by 9 bases, 6 bases remained unmatched. The CDR3 totals 12 residues. CDR3 protein: CSARGLADVQYF. The CDR3 DNA reads as TGCAGTGCTAGGGGACTAGCTGACGTGCAGTACTTC.

The rearrangement joins TRBV5-6 to TRBJ2-3, with D perhaps TRBD2 (6 bases). The CDR3 runs 16 residues. V lost 4 bases, J lost 1 base, and 16 bases lay in between. CDR1 is SGHDT, CDR2 YYEEEE, per germline. CDR3 loop: CASSRSAGWGTDTQYF. Here the CDR3 DNA reads TGTGCCAGCAGCCGCTCCGCGGGGTGGGGCACAGATACGCAGTATTTT.

This clonotype was detected ten times or more. The chain joins TRBV9 to TRBJ2-1; D possibly corresponds to TRBD2 (5 bases). This CDR3 comprises 15 residues. V lost 0 bases and J lost 1, with 8 bases in between. The V gene's germline CDR1 is SGDLS and CDR2 YYNGEE. CDR3 bases: TGTGCCAGCAGCGTAGTCAGCGGTTCCTACAATGAGCAGTTCTTC. This encodes CASSVVSGSYNEQFF.

This clonotype was observed a few times. The chain has TRBV18 and TRBJ2-3; 8 nucleotides line up with TRBD2. Germline V gene lookup returns CDR1 KGHSH and CDR2 LQKENI. The CDR3 sequence is 19 residues long. The V and J ends lost 6 bases and 1 base, in that order; junction bases with no gene match: 18. CDR3 nucleotides: TGTGCCAGCTCCCTCCGGGGGGGCCGCACTACTCTGGGCACAGATACGCAGTATTTT. It translates to CASSLRGGRTTLGTDTQYF.

V usage is TRBV4-3 and J usage is TRBJ2-5; 7 nucleotides agree with TRBD1. Germline V gene lookup returns CDR1 LGHNA and CDR2 YSLEER. The CDR3 covers 15 residues. With V trimmed by 0 bases and J by 5 bases, 6 bases remained unmatched. The CDR3 bases are TGCGCCAGCAGCCAAGATCGAGGGGGCAGGGAGACCCAGTACTTC. Translation: CASSQDRGGRETQYF.

This chain uses TRBV20-1 with TRBJ2-5; 8 bases match TRBD1. CDR1 and CDR2 from the germline V gene are DFQATT and SNEGSKA (reference sequence). V lost 0 bases to trimming and J lost 4 bases; unmatched junction nucleotides: 7. The CDR3 extends over 15 amino acids. CDR3: CSARDLSTGGETQYF. CDR3 coding DNA: TGCAGTGCTAGAGATCTCTCAACAGGGGGAGAGACCCAGTACTTC.

This clonotype was seen only once. V and J are TRBV12-3 or TRBV12-4 and TRBJ2-3, with 13 bases identical to TRBD2. The CDR3 sequence is 14 residues long. Germline trimming cut 7 bases from V and 5 bases from J; bases unmatched to any gene: 3. The CDR3 DNA sequence: TGTGCCAGCAAACTAGCGGGAGGGGGAGATACGCAGTATTTT. Translated, it gives CASKLAGGGDTQYF.

This clonotype was counted ten times or more. V is TRBV6-5 and J is TRBJ1-1, with unresolved D. This CDR3 is 12 amino acids long. The germline V gene has CDR1 MNHEY and CDR2 SVGAGI. V gave up 6 bases and J gave up 5 bases, with 10 bases separating them. CDR3 protein: CASRGGKTEAFF. For the CDR3, the DNA is TGTGCCAGCAGGGGAGGGAAAACTGAAGCTTTCTTT.

This clonotype was seen at least ten times. V and J are TRBV7-2 and TRBJ1-3, with 8 bases that match TRBD1. Germline V lookup: CDR1 SGHTA, CDR2 FQGNSA. The junction had 7 bases not matched to a gene; V was cut back by 3 bases and J by 9 bases. This CDR3 has 14 amino acids. CDR3 loop: CASSFPTGVGTIYF. The CDR3 bases are TGTGCCAGCAGCTTCCCGACAGGGGTCGGCACCATATATTTT.

This clonotype was seen more than once but under ten times. J is TRBJ2-7 and V is TRBV7-9, with D maybe TRBD2 (6 bases). CDR1 is SEHNR, CDR2 FQNEAQ, per germline (reference sequence). The CDR3 length is 15 residues. V lost 1 base and J 0 bases, leaving 10 bases between the germline ends. In DNA form, the CDR3 reads TGTGCCAGCAGCTTAGGCGGGACCCCCTCCTACGAGCAGTACTTC. The encoded protein is CASSLGGTPSYEQYF.

This chain links TRBV20-1 with TRBJ1-2, with 7 bases identical to TRBD1. The ends lost 6 bases at V and 2 bases at J; junction bases unmatched: 6. The CDR3 extends over 13 amino acids. The V gene's germline CDR1 is DFQATT and CDR2 SNEGSKA (reference sequence). The CDR3 reads CSARRGGNYGYTF. The CDR3 DNA reads as TGCAGTGCCCGACGAGGGGGCAACTATGGCTACACCTTC.